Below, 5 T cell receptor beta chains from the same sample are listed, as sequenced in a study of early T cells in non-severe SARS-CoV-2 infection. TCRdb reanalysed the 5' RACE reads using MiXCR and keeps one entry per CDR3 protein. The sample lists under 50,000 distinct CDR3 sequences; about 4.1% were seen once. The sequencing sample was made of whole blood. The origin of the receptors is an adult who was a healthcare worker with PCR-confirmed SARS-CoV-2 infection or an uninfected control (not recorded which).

The CDR3 sequence: CATAGISTDTQYF. In DNA form, the CDR3 reads TGTGCCACCGCCGGGATAAGCACAGATACGCAGTATTTT. The chain couples TRBV24-1 to TRBJ2-3; D might be TRBD2 (5 bases). V was clipped by 9 bases and J by 0 bases, with 9 bases between them. Germline V gene lookup returns CDR1 KGHDR and CDR2 SFDVKD. The CDR3 consists of 13 residues.

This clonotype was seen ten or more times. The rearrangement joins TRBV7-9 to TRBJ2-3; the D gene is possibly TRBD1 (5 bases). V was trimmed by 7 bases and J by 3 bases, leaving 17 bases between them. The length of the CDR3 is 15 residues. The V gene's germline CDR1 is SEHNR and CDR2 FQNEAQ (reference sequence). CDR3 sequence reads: CASISTDSDTDTQYF. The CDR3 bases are TGTGCCAGCATCTCGACAGACAGCGATACAGATACGCAGTATTTT.

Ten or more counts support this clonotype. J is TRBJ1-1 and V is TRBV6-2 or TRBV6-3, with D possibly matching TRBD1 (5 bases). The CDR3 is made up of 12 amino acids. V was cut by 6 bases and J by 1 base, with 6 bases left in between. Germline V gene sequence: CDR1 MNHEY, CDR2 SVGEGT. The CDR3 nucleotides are TGTGCCAGCAGGACAGCGAACACTGAAGCTTTCTTT. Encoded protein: CASRTANTEAFF.

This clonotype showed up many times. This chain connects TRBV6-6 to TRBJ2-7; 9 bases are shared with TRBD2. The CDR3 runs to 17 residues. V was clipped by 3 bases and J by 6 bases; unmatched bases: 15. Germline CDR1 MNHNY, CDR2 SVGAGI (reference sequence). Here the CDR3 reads CASSYAVGASGEREQYF. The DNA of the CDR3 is TGTGCCAGCAGTTATGCTGTAGGTGCTAGCGGGGAGCGCGAGCAGTACTTC.

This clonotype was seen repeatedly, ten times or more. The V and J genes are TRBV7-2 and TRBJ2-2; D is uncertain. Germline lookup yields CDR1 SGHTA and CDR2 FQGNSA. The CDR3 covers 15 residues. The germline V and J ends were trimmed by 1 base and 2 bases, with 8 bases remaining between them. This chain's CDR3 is CASSLGPANTGELFF. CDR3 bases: TGTGCCAGCAGCTTAGGTCCCGCCAACACCGGGGAGCTGTTTTTT.